In this sample, the clone carrying this T cell receptor beta chain turned up once. Seattle researchers signed up patients amid active infection and tracked them longitudinally. This sample stems from a study of blood T cell repertoires in COVID-19. The wider study: Sites in the United States, Italy and Spain provided acute and convalescent COVID-19 samples.

This CDR3 is 13 amino acids long. Trimming at V came to 9 bases and at J to 4 bases, leaving 8 bases not matched to a gene. Germline CDR1 MNHEY, CDR2 SVGAGI. Per the original data handling: Amplified reference gene primers provided the basis for estimating nucleated cell counts. Libraries were prepared by immunoSEQ multiplex PCR; TCRdb keeps only in-frame clonotypes and omits some of them. V, J and clone size were drawn from that table, and D and trimming were deduced from the DNA. Among about 57,000 clones, about 90% were seen once, and the ten largest hold 22%. The V and J genes are TRBV6-5 and TRBJ1-1; the match to TRBD1 covers 7 bases. The clonotype originates from a woman of 80 years or more with COVID-19, enrolled during active disease. Material for sequencing was peripheral blood. CDR3 sequence: CASRQGVGTEAFF. The CDR3 nucleotides are TGTGCCAGTCGACAGGGCGTGGGCACTGAAGCTTTCTTT.